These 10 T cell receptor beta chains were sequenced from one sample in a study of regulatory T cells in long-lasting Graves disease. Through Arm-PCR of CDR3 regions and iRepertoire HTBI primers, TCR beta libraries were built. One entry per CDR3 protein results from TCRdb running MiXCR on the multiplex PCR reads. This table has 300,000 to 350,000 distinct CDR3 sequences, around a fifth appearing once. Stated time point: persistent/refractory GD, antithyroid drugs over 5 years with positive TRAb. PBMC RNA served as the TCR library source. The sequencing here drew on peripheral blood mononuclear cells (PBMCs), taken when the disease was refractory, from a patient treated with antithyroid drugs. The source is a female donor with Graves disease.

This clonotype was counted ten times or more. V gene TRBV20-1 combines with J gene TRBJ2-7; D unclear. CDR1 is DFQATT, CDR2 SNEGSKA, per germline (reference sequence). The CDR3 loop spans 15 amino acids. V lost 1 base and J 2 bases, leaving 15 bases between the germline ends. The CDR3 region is CSARGPVQIPYEQYF. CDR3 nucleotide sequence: TGCAGTGCTAGAGGACCCGTTCAAATCCCCTACGAGCAGTACTTC.

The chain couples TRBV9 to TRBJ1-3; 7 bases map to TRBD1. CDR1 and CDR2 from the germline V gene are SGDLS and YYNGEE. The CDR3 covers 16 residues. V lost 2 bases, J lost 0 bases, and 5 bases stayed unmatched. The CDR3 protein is CASSVDRPSSGNTIYF. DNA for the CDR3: TGTGCCAGCAGCGTGGACAGGCCAAGCTCTGGAAACACCATATATTTT. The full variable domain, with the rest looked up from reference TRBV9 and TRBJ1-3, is DSGVTQTPKHLITATGQRVTLRCSPRSGDLSVYWYQQSLDQGLQFLIQYYNGEERAKGNILERFSAQQFPDLHSELNLSSLELGDSALYFCASSVDRPSSGNTIYFGEGSWLTVV.

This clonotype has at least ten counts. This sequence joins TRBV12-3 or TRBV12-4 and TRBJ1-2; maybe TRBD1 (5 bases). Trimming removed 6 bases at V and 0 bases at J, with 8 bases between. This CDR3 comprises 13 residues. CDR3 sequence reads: CASSLTANYGYTF. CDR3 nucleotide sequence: TGTGCCAGCAGCTTGACAGCTAACTATGGCTACACCTTC.

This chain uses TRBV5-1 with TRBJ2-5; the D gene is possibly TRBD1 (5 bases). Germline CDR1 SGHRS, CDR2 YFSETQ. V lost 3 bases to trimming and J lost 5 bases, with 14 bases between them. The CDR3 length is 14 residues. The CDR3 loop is CASSSQVPRETQYF. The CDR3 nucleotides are TGCGCCAGCAGCTCACAGGTCCCCCGGGAGACCCAGTACTTC.

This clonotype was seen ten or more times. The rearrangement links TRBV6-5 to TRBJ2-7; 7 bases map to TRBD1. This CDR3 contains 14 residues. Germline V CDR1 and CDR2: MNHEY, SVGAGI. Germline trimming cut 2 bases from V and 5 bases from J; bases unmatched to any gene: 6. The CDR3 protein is CASSYRQGGHEQYF. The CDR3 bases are TGTGCCAGCAGTTACCGACAGGGCGGGCACGAGCAGTACTTC.

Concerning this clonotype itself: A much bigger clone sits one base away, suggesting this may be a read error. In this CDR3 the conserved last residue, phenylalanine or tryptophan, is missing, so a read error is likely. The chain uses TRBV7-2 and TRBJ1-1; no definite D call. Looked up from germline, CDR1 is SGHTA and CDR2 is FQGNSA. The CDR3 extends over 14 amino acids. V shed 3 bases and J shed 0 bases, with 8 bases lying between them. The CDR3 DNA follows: TGTGCCAGCAGCTTTACGGGGTTGAACACTGAAGCTTTCTCT. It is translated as CASSFTGLNTEAFS.

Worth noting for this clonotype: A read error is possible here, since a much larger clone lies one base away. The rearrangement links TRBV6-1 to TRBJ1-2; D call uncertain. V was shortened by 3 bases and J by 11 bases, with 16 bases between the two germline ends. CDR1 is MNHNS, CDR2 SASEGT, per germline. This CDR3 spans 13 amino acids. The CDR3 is CASSDRHGLTYTF. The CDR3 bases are TGTGCCAGCAGTGACCGACACGGTTTAACTTACACCTTC.

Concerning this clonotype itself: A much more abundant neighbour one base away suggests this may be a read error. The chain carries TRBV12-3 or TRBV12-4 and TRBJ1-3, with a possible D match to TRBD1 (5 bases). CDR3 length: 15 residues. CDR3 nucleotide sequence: TGTGCCAGCAGCAAGGGGCAAAGCTCTGGAAACACCTTATATTTT. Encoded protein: CASSKGQSSGNTLYF.

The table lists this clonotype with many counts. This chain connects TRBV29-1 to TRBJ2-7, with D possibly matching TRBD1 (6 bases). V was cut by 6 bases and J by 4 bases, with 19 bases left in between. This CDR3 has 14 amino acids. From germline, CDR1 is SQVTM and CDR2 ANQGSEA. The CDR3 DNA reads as TGCAGCGTCCCGGGCGGACAGAAACAGTACGAGCAGTACTTC. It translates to CSVPGGQKQYEQYF.

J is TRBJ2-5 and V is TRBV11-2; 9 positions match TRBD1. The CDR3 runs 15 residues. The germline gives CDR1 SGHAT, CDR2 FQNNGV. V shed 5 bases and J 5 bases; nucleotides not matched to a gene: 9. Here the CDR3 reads CASSRGQGHVETQYF. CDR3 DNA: TGTGCCAGCAGCCGGGGACAGGGCCACGTGGAGACCCAGTACTTC.